This TCR beta chain was recovered during a study of cytomegalovirus exposure and HLA in healthy donors. Across the study: There were just under 400 genotyped donors. Of these, 75% to 85% fell in the genetic ancestry cluster associated with self-reported Caucasian donors.

Notes on the study in general: A later analysis revealed that TCR association rates differed between HLA loci, peaking at DRB1 and bottoming out at HLA-C. Certain indistinguishable V segments, among them TRBV6-2 and TRBV6-3, were excluded. Later on, an analysis tied about 17,000 TCR beta sequences to HLA alleles at 0.05 false discovery rate.

Primers included in the PCR were 60 Vbeta and 13 Jbeta primers. This table comes from immunoSEQ multiplex PCR, and its TCRdb copy is limited to in-frame clones, with some not included. The sample records roughly 100,000 clones, more than 60% being singletons. As to this clone: Its antigen is still unknown.

Per the germline V gene, CDR1 is LNHDA and CDR2 is SQIVND (reference sequence). The CDR3 runs to 14 residues. V shed 5 bases, J shed 3 bases, and the junction held 4 bases outside the gene matches. Specimen: PBMCs. J is TRBJ1-2 and V is TRBV19; the match to TRBD1 covers 9 bases. The sequence was obtained from a man aged 25 to 45 in good health and CMV-seronegative. Written as DNA, the CDR3 is TGTGCCAGTAGTGCTACAGGGGGCGACTATGGCTACACCTTC. Residues: CASSATGGDYGYTF.